This note documents a single TCR beta chain sequence. Germline CDR1 reads SGHVS; CDR2 reads FQNEAQ. Trimming took 2 bases from V and 4 from J; bases not matched to a gene: 2. The CDR3 consists of 15 residues. This entry is derived from a study of blood T cell repertoires in COVID-19. Overall study context: Acute and convalescent COVID-19 samples came from the United States, Italy and Spain. T cells, B-cell-depleted T cells, or PBMCs provided the cDNA or gDNA that served as material.

Study processing details: The authors estimated nucleated cell counts from reference gene primer amplification. Assay: immunoSEQ multiplex PCR; the TCRdb copy retains only in-frame clones and omits some. The D gene and trimming were derived from the DNA, and the V and J assignments and clone size from that table. The sample gives 170,000 or so clones, approximately 90% of which show up once; less than 8.5% is in the top ten. The chain carries TRBV7-8 and TRBJ2-1; 10 nucleotides line up with TRBD1. This sequence originates from a woman in her forties or fifties who had recovered from COVID-19. Sequenced sample: PBMCs or T cells enriched from blood (not recorded which). CDR3 nucleotide sequence: TGTGCCAGCAGCTTAAGGGACAGGGGATACAATGAGCAGTTCTTC. It specifies CASSLRDRGYNEQFF.